Presented here are 17 T cell receptor beta chains from one specimen sequenced in a study of blood T cells in healthy people across ages (dated by TCRdb to the mid-2010s). Libraries were prepared through 5' RACE. The sample was run on an Illumina HiSeq 2500. The second PCR ran for roughly 7 to 11 cycles and used a J-beta primer mix along with a sample-barcoded 5' primer. TCRdb ran its own pipeline on the public reads, namely fastp trimming at Q25 and MiXCR clone calling, and kept in-frame beta chains. Every entry covers one CDR3 protein and lists the most common genes and DNA from its rows. The sample contains approximately 1.5 million distinct CDR3 sequences, about 31% of them found a single time. The ten top clones hold about 11% of the sample. The sequenced material came from blood. Source of these receptors: a woman aged 25-40 years in good health.

Note on this clonotype: At one of its ends the junction is not consistent with the germline gene, which may arise from a read error. This sequence joins TRBV5-1 and TRBJ2-7; D might be TRBD2 (5 bases). In germline, CDR1 is SGHRS, CDR2 YFSETQ. CDR3 length equals 12 residues. The CDR3 is CASSLADYERYF. Written as DNA, the CDR3 is TGCGCCAGCAGCTTGGCTGACTACGAGCGGTACTTC.

This clonotype turned up a few times. This rearrangement joins TRBV27 to TRBJ2-1; D possibly corresponds to TRBD2 (5 bases). With the DNA end fitting TRBJ2-7 better, the J assignment may be wrong. There are 16 residues in the CDR3. Germline CDR1 MNHEY, CDR2 SMNVEV (reference sequence). CDR3 region: CASTLIGGSSYNEQYF. The CDR3 DNA reads TGTGCCAGCACCCTAATAGGTGGGAGCTCCTACAATGAGCAGTACTTC.

The chain joins TRBV10-1 to TRBJ2-3, with TRBD2 matching 7 bases. V trimming: 5 bases; J trimming: 8 bases; junction bases outside the gene matches: 10. The CDR3 is 14 amino acids. Germline assignment: CDR1 WNHNN and CDR2 SYGVQD (reference sequence). CDR3 sequence (DNA): TGCGCCAGCAGTCCGTGGGAGGGCCCCGGTACGCAGTATTTT. Residues: CASSPWEGPGTQYF.

The rearrangement uses TRBV12-3 or TRBV12-4 and TRBJ2-7; the match to TRBD2 covers 7 bases. The CDR3 totals 15 residues. With V trimmed by 2 bases and J by 3 bases, 7 bases remained unmatched. The CDR3 sequence: CASSLRGGRVYEQYF. The CDR3 DNA reads TGTGCCAGCAGTTTAAGAGGCGGGAGAGTCTACGAGCAGTACTTC.

CDR3 nucleotides: TGTGCCAGCAGTTCCCAGGGGGTTGCATATGGCTACACCTTC. As protein: CASSSQGVAYGYTF. The J gene is TRBJ1-2, the V gene TRBV27; 7 nucleotides line up with TRBD1. This CDR3 comprises 14 residues. Germline CDR1 and CDR2: MNHEY and SMNVEV (reference sequence). Trimming cost V 4 bases and J 5 bases; bases outside gene matches: 7.

This clonotype was counted at least ten times. This CDR3 reads CASSFSGGSTDTQYF. In DNA form, the CDR3 reads TGTGCCAGCAGCTTTAGCGGGGGAAGCACAGATACGCAGTATTTT. The chain recombines TRBV5-6 with TRBJ2-3; 9 nucleotides agree with TRBD2. Losses at the gene ends were 2 bases for V and 0 bases for J; bases not matched to a gene: 1. CDR1 is SGHDT, CDR2 YYEEEE, per germline. The CDR3 covers 15 residues.

V and J are TRBV19 and TRBJ1-5; unclear D gene. CDR3 length: 16 amino acids. CDR1 and CDR2 from the germline V gene are LNHDA and SQIVND (reference sequence). With 3 bases removed from V and 0 bases from J, the gap between germline ends came to 12 bases. The DNA of the CDR3 is TGTGCCAGTAGTATTTTTGGGGATATTAGCAATCAGCCCCAGCATTTT. Protein sequence: CASSIFGDISNQPQHF.

This clonotype has only a few counts. This may be a read error, as it is one base from a much larger clone. The chain links TRBV20-1 to TRBJ1-1; D call uncertain. The CDR3 extends over 13 amino acids. The germline gives CDR1 DFQATT, CDR2 SNEGSKA (reference sequence). Trimming cost V 2 bases and J 1 base, with 8 bases left between them. DNA for the CDR3: TGCAGTGCTAGAAATCCAGGGAACACTGAAGCTTTCTTT. Protein: CSARNPGNTEAFF.

The chain joins TRBV20-1 to TRBJ1-1; D gene unclear. The CDR3 has 16 amino acids. Germline assignment: CDR1 DFQATT and CDR2 SNEGSKA (reference sequence). The V end lost 6 bases, the J end lost 0 bases, and 20 bases lay between the germline ends. The CDR3: CSAAGPTPMVNTEAFF. CDR3 DNA: TGCAGTGCCGCAGGACCGACCCCCATGGTGAACACTGAAGCTTTCTTT.

The genes are TRBV2 and TRBJ1-6; D is possibly TRBD1 (6 bases). CDR3 size: 14 residues. V lost 4 bases to trimming and J lost 10 bases, with 14 bases between them. CDR1 is SNHLY, CDR2 FYNNEI, per germline. CDR3 protein: CASSVDRITSPLHF. The CDR3 DNA sequence: TGTGCCAGCAGTGTGGACAGAATCACATCACCCCTCCACTTT.

The rearrangement links TRBV5-1 to TRBJ1-2; 10 positions match TRBD1. The germline V gene has CDR1 SGHRS and CDR2 YFSETQ. This CDR3 region has 16 residues. J was trimmed by 3 bases and V by 5 bases; bases with no gene match: 10. CDR3 nucleotides: TGCGCCAGCAGTCCAAACCGGGACAGGGGCGACTATGGCTACACCTTC. Its translation: CASSPNRDRGDYGYTF. The full variable domain, with the rest looked up from reference TRBV5-1 and TRBJ1-2, is KAGVTQTPRYLIKTRGQQVTLSCSPISGHRSVSWYQQTPGQGLQFLFEYFSETQRNKGNFPGRFSGRQFSNSRSEMNVSTLELGDSALYLCASSPNRDRGDYGYTFGSGTRLTVV.

This clonotype was seen more than once but under ten times. The chain couples TRBV3-1 to TRBJ1-1, with 9 bases aligning to TRBD1. Trimming at V came to 4 bases and at J to 4 bases, leaving 10 bases not matched to a gene. This CDR3 is built from 16 residues. From germline, CDR1 is LGHDT and CDR2 YNNKEL (reference sequence). CDR3 region: CASSPWTGDFSTEAFF. CDR3 bases: TGTGCCAGCAGCCCCTGGACAGGGGATTTTAGCACTGAAGCTTTCTTT.

The table lists this clonotype with a few counts. The chain carries TRBV4-2 and TRBJ1-2; weak D call: TRBD1 (5 bases). In germline, CDR1 is LGHNA, CDR2 YNFKEQ. The CDR3 length is 14 residues. The V and J ends lost 3 bases and 0 bases respectively, with 8 bases between them. The CDR3 loop is CASSQGRSNYGYTF. CDR3 DNA sequence: TGTGCCAGCAGCCAGGGACGATCTAACTATGGCTACACCTTC.

This rearrangement joins TRBV3-1 to TRBJ2-7; TRBD2 is a possible D gene (6 bases). This CDR3 has 15 amino acids. Germline CDR1 and CDR2: LGHDT and YNNKEL (reference sequence). V was trimmed by 4 bases and J by 3 bases, leaving 16 bases between them. For the CDR3, the DNA is TGTGCCAGCAGCCCCAGAGGGACTTCCAACTACGAGCAGTACTTC. Translation: CASSPRGTSNYEQYF.

This clonotype occurred a few times. This chain links TRBV28 with TRBJ2-3; a possible D gene is TRBD2 (6 bases). Germline lookup yields CDR1 MDHEN and CDR2 SYDVKM. Trimming cost V 2 bases and J 0 bases, with 12 bases left between them. The CDR3 covers 16 residues. The CDR3: CASSLPPRESTDTQYF. As DNA, the CDR3 is TGTGCCAGCAGTTTACCCCCTCGGGAGAGCACAGATACGCAGTATTTT.

This clonotype was recorded a few times. This chain uses TRBV18 with TRBJ2-5; TRBD1 might be the D (6 bases). This CDR3 is built from 14 residues. CDR1 and CDR2 (germline): KGHSH, LQKENI. Trimming stripped 5 bases from V and 5 bases from J, with 15 bases between. CDR3 nucleotides: TGTGCCAGCTCAGGGCAACAGGGTATGGAGACCCAGTACTTC. Residues: CASSGQQGMETQYF.

The sample holds a few counts of this clonotype. CDR3 residues: CASSPLGQGYGGTEAFF. In DNA, the CDR3 is TGTGCCAGCAGCCCATTGGGACAGGGGTATGGAGGCACTGAAGCTTTCTTT. This chain links TRBV3-1 with TRBJ1-1; 10 nucleotides align to TRBD1. V lost 4 bases to trimming and J lost 4 bases; unmatched junction nucleotides: 12. This CDR3 region has 17 residues. CDR1 is LGHDT and CDR2 is YNNKEL in the germline V gene (reference sequence).